These T cell receptor beta chains were read from a single sample in a study of shared clonotypes between healthy human individuals. Only in-frame clones appear in the TCRdb table, and some are missing; sequencing was by immunoSEQ multiplex PCR. The sample contains approximately 640,000 clones, more than 70% of which appear only once. The sequenced material came from memory CD4+ T cells sorted from blood. These receptors came from a woman in her 30s in good health. Both conserved end residues are part of each CDR3. Fields, in order: clone size, V gene, D gene, J gene, CDR3 protein, CDR3 DNA. A D gene is named only where the DNA matches it firmly. Clone size appears in some rows only: once, few, many, or a class for an expanded clone.

-	TRBV19	TRBD1	TRBJ2-7	CASSSGQGSYEQYF	TGTGCCAGTAGTAGCGGACAGGGGTCCTACGAGCAGTACTTC
-	TRBV6-1	TRBD1	TRBJ1-3	CASSVQGAGNTIYF	TGTGCCAGCAGTGTGCAGGGGGCTGGAAACACCATATATTTT
-	TRBV19	-	TRBJ2-1	CASRAYGNEQFF	TGTGCCAGTAGGGCTTACGGAAATGAGCAGTTCTTC
-	TRBV28	-	TRBJ1-2	CATFANYGYTF	TGTGCCACCTTTGCCAACTATGGCTACACCTTC
-	TRBV28	TRBD2	TRBJ2-5	CASTWGGAGVGGTQYF	TGTGCCAGCACCTGGGGAGGAGCGGGAGTGGGCGGGACCCAGTACTTC
-	TRBV11-2	-	TRBJ2-1	CASSLSASNYNEQFF	TGTGCCAGCAGCTTATCGGCTAGCAACTACAATGAGCAGTTCTTC
few	TRBV7-6	-	TRBJ1-5	CASSPFVAGGQPQHF	TGTGCCAGCAGCCCCTTCGTCGCGGGCGGGCAGCCCCAGCATTTT
-	TRBV7-7	TRBD2	TRBJ2-1	CASSRGGTSSYNEQFF	TGTGCCAGCAGCCGGGGGGGTACTAGCAGCTACAATGAGCAGTTCTTC
-	TRBV5-1	TRBD1	TRBJ1-1	CASSIQGAMNTEAFF	TGCGCCAGCAGTATACAGGGGGCGATGAACACTGAAGCTTTCTTT
few	TRBV19	-	TRBJ2-6	CASSIDEGSNVLTF	TGTGCCAGTAGTATAGATGAGGGGAGCAACGTCCTGACTTTC
-	TRBV4-2	-	TRBJ2-7	CASSQEATEQYF	TGTGCCAGCAGCCAAGAGGCGACTGAGCAGTACTTC
-	TRBV6-6	TRBD1	TRBJ1-5	CASSYDNRGSQPQHF	TGTGCCAGCAGTTACGACAACAGGGGTTCGCAGCCCCAGCATTTT
-	TRBV28	-	TRBJ2-7	CASSPRVSSYEQYF	TGTGCCAGCAGTCCTAGGGTGAGCTCCTACGAGCAGTACTTC
many	TRBV4-1	-	TRBJ1-1	CASSQEDGNTEAFF	TGCGCCAGCAGCCAAGAGGACGGGAACACTGAAGCTTTCTTT
few	TRBV6-7	-	TRBJ1-3	CASSYHVTDTTYKKF	TGTGCCAGCAGTTACCATGTGACAGACACAACATACAAAAAATTT
-	TRBV19	-	TRBJ1-5	CASSSATGSQPQHF	TGTGCCAGTAGTTCAGCAACAGGGTCCCAGCCCCAGCATTTT
-	TRBV5-1	-	TRBJ2-1	CASSLGPGSGAEQFF	TGCGCCAGCAGCTTGGGGCCGGGCTCGGGGGCTGAGCAGTTCTTC
-	TRBV4-2	TRBD2	TRBJ2-1	CASSPGTSGSNNEQFF	TGTGCCAGCAGCCCTGGGACTAGCGGGAGCAACAATGAGCAGTTCTTC
many	TRBV29-1	TRBD1	TRBJ1-2	CSVSGQGKANYGYTF	TGCAGCGTTTCGGGACAGGGGAAAGCTAACTATGGCTACACCTTC
-	TRBV28	TRBD1	TRBJ1-3	CASSPAGVQGGSGNTIYF	TGTGCCAGCAGTCCCGCGGGCGTCCAGGGGGGTTCTGGAAACACCATATATTTT
few	TRBV28	-	TRBJ2-1	CASSLRDRDFF	TGTGCCAGCAGTTTGCGGGATCGGGACTTCTTC
few	TRBV27	TRBD1	TRBJ2-7	CASSLYPGQPEQYF	TGTGCCAGCAGTTTATACCCGGGACAGCCAGAGCAGTACTTC
-	TRBV27	TRBD1	TRBJ2-3	CASGGTGRLSTDTQYF	TGTGCCAGCGGAGGGACAGGCCGCCTGAGCACAGATACGCAGTATTTT
-	TRBV6-6	TRBD2	TRBJ2-2	CASSFPLAEVTGELFF	TGTGCCAGCAGCTTTCCTCTAGCGGAGGTCACCGGGGAGCTGTTTTTT
-	TRBV6-5	TRBD1	TRBJ1-1	CASSSGRQGGTEAFF	TGTGCCAGCAGTTCCGGACGACAGGGTGGCACTGAAGCTTTCTTT
-	TRBV5-1	TRBD2	TRBJ2-3	CASSESSGRSTDTQYF	TGCGCCAGCAGCGAATCTAGCGGAAGAAGCACAGATACGCAGTATTTT
-	TRBV28	TRBD2	TRBJ2-2	CASIGGSRAGELFF	TGTGCCAGCATAGGCGGGAGTCGAGCCGGGGAGCTGTTTTTT
-	TRBV19	-	TRBJ2-5	CASSIYHQETQYF	TGTGCCAGTAGTATCTACCACCAAGAGACCCAGTACTTC
-	TRBV28	-	TRBJ1-2	CASSLWGRTYGYTF	TGTGCCAGCAGTTTATGGGGCAGGACCTATGGCTACACCTTC
-	TRBV19	-	TRBJ2-7	CASSVQGASEQYF	TGTGCCAGTAGTGTACAGGGTGCTTCCGAGCAGTACTTC
few	TRBV11-2	-	TRBJ2-2	CASSSNFGAGELFF	-
few	TRBV7-2	TRBD1	TRBJ1-2	CASSFPGGGYTF	TGTGCCAGCAGCTTCCCAGGGGGGGGCTACACCTTC
-	TRBV10-1	-	TRBJ1-1	CASRKNLDTEAFF	TGCGCCAGCCGTAAGAACTTGGACACTGAAGCTTTCTTT
-	TRBV19	TRBD1	TRBJ1-5	CASSPHRDRGRGQPQHF	TGTGCCAGTAGTCCTCACCGGGACAGGGGGCGCGGACAGCCCCAGCATTTT
once	TRBV5-1	-	TRBJ1-1	CASSLGRVETEAFF	TGCGCCAGCAGCTTGGGCAGGGTTGAGACTGAAGCTTTCTTT
-	TRBV11-2	TRBD1	TRBJ2-1	CASSLRQGGAYNEQFF	TGTGCCAGCAGCTTACGACAGGGGGGTGCTTACAATGAGCAGTTCTTC
-	TRBV7-9	-	TRBJ2-7	CASSPINYEQYF	TGTGCCAGCAGCCCAATTAACTACGAGCAGTACTTC
few	TRBV5-1	TRBD1	TRBJ2-5	CASSGTEETQYF	TGCGCCAGCAGTGGGACAGAAGAGACCCAGTACTTC
-	TRBV2	TRBD1	TRBJ2-5	CASNWDREETQYF	TGTGCCAGCAATTGGGACAGGGAAGAGACCCAGTACTTC
-	TRBV14	-	TRBJ1-1	CASSLNGGMNTEAFF	TGTGCCAGCAGCCTAAATGGGGGGATGAACACTGAAGCTTTCTTT
-	TRBV7-9	-	TRBJ2-7	CASSPLYEQYF	TGTGCCAGCAGTCCGCTCTACGAGCAGTACTTC
-	TRBV6-5	-	TRBJ1-3	CASSYSGSRSGNTIYF	TGTGCCAGCAGTTACTCGGGGAGTCGATCTGGAAACACCATATATTTT
few	TRBV5-1	-	TRBJ1-1	CASSWGVVGTEAFF	TGCGCCAGCAGCTGGGGGGTCGTCGGCACTGAAGCTTTCTTT
-	TRBV18	-	TRBJ2-7	CASSPTGTYEQYF	TGTGCCAGCTCACCAACCGGCACCTACGAGCAGTACTTC
-	TRBV2	TRBD1	TRBJ2-1	CASSEQTGTGGYNEQFF	TGTGCCAGCAGTGAACAAACCGGGACAGGGGGCTACAATGAGCAGTTCTTC
-	TRBV11-2	TRBD2	TRBJ2-3	CASSSGGASTDTQYF	TGTGCCAGCAGCTCCGGGGGGGCGAGCACAGATACGCAGTATTTT
few	TRBV5-6	-	TRBJ2-7	CASSSTTTGEQYF	TGTGCCAGCAGCTCTACTACGACCGGGGAGCAGTACTTC